This is a list of T cell receptor beta chains from one sample in a study of T cell responses to AZD1222 COVID-19 vaccine. Profiling relied on immunoSEQ multiplex PCR, and the TCRdb table lists in-frame clones only, not all of them. The sample holds over 100,000 clones, approximately 88% seen once. The input for sequencing was peripheral blood, taken on day 0 of MenACWY control vaccination. These receptors all stem from an adult in good health. The CDR3 runs from the conserved cysteine through the conserved F or W. A D gene is named only where the DNA matches it firmly. Clone sizes are given selectively: once, few, many, or a class where the clone is expanded.

v_gene	abundance	d_gene	j_gene	CDR3aa	CDR3nt
TRBV27	NA	NA	TRBJ2-3	CAWAGIHTDTQYF	TGTGCTTGGGCGGGGATTCACACAGATACGCAGTATTTT
TRBV19	NA	TRBD1	TRBJ2-2	CASSIQGAFSPGELFF	TGTGCCAGTAGTATACAGGGGGCGTTTTCCCCCGGGGAGCTGTTTTTT
TRBV6-5	NA	NA	TRBJ1-4	CASSSGLYNEKLFF	TGTGCCAGCAGTTCGGGGTTATATAATGAAAAACTGTTTTTT
TRBV11-2	NA	NA	TRBJ1-1	CASSLGRNTEAFF	TGTGCCAGCAGCTTAGGCCGCAACACTGAAGCTTTCTTT
TRBV10-2	once	TRBD2	TRBJ2-7	CASSLTSGAYEQYF	TGCGCCAGCAGTTTGACTAGCGGGGCCTACGAGCAGTACTTC
TRBV19	once	NA	TRBJ1-5	CASTALGEGRNQPQHF	TGTGCCAGTACCGCCCTGGGGGAGGGGAGGAATCAGCCCCAGCATTTT
TRBV5-6	once	NA	TRBJ2-5	CASSRYQVETQYF	TGTGCCAGCAGCAGGTACCAGGTCGAGACCCAGTACTTC
TRBV25-1	NA	NA	TRBJ2-2	CASIGGASITGELFF	TGTGCCAGCATTGGCGGCGCGAGTATCACCGGGGAGCTGTTTTTT
TRBV5-1	NA	TRBD1	TRBJ1-2	CASSLDRGFYGYTF	TGCGCCAGCAGCTTGGACAGGGGGTTCTATGGCTACACCTTC
TRBV6-5	NA	NA	TRBJ1-1	CASTGWGTEAFF	TGTGCCAGCACAGGGTGGGGGACTGAAGCTTTCTTT
TRBV19	NA	TRBD1	TRBJ1-2	CASSTDRDLYGYTF	TGTGCCAGTAGTACGGACAGGGATCTCTATGGCTACACCTTC
TRBV2	NA	NA	TRBJ1-2	CASNRDYYGYTF	TGTGCCAGCAACCGGGACTACTATGGCTACACCTTC
TRBV5-4	NA	TRBD2	TRBJ2-5	CASSSAGGETQYF	TGTGCCAGCAGCTCCGCGGGGGGCGAGACCCAGTACTTC
TRBV7-8	NA	NA	TRBJ2-5	CASSPYKPGTVFETQYF	TGTGCCAGCAGCCCATACAAACCCGGGACCGTCTTTGAGACCCAGTACTTC
TRBV19	NA	NA	TRBJ2-7	CASSIVAGAYEQYF	TGTGCCAGTAGTATAGTGGCAGGAGCCTACGAGCAGTACTTC
TRBV21-1	NA	NA	TRBJ2-1	CASSPRTGVSSYNEQFF	TGTGCCAGCAGCCCACGGACAGGGGTGAGCTCCTACAATGAGCAGTTCTTC
TRBV2	once	NA	TRBJ2-3	CASSADYTDTQYF	TGTGCCAGCAGTGCGGATTACACAGATACGCAGTATTTT
TRBV30	NA	NA	TRBJ2-7	CAWSTIGATEQYF	TGTGCCTGGAGCACCATAGGGGCCACCGAGCAGTACTTC